Listed here are 27 T cell receptor beta chains from one sample, sequenced in a study of beta chain features in type 1 diabetes. Study-level points and caveats: Moderate yet significant TCRB CDR3 shortening was seen in Type 1 diabetes patients in all four CD4+ subsets.

For these receptors, no antigen is known. Reverse transcribing all isolated RNA meant expressed TCRB transcripts were sequenced. Only in-frame clones appear in the TCRdb table, and some are missing; sequencing was by immunoSEQ multiplex PCR. The sample includes about 160,000 clones, almost 65% of them seen just once. Sequenced: naive CD4+ T cells from blood. Receptor source: a man aged 30 to 45 with type 1 diabetes.

The J gene is TRBJ1-2, the V gene TRBV5-1; possible D gene TRBD1, 6 bases. The CDR3 spans 15 residues. Germline loops: CDR1 SGHRS, CDR2 YFSETQ. V shed 2 bases and J shed 4 bases, with 15 bases lying between them. CDR3 in DNA: TGCGCCAGCAGCTTAAGGACAGACACTCTCTATGGCTACACCTTC. It yields the protein CASSLRTDTLYGYTF.

This clone was found a few times. The chain carries TRBV4-3 and TRBJ2-6; a possible D gene is TRBD1 (6 bases). The germline V gene has CDR1 LGHNA and CDR2 YSLEER. There are 15 residues in the CDR3. V lost 5 bases, J lost 6 bases, and 14 bases lay in between. CDR3 bases: TGCGCCAGCAGCATGGGACATTCAGAGGCCAACGTCCTGACTTTC. As protein: CASSMGHSEANVLTF.

The chain joins TRBV10-3 to TRBJ2-7, with 7 bases lining up with TRBD2. Germline CDR1 and CDR2: ENHRY and SYGVKD. Unmatched junction bases numbered 8, after V lost 6 bases and J lost 3 bases. The CDR3 runs to 14 residues. The CDR3 reads CAISNRAGDYEQYF. As DNA, the CDR3 is TGTGCCATCAGCAATAGGGCGGGGGACTACGAGCAGTACTTC.

The rearrangement links TRBV23-1 to TRBJ1-2, with D unresolved. TRBV23-1 is labeled an ORF, and its function is uncertain. The germline V and J ends were trimmed by 0 bases and 2 bases, with 7 bases remaining between them. The CDR3 runs to 14 residues. The CDR3 spells CASSQSAGNYGYTF. The DNA for the CDR3 is TGCGCCAGCAGTCAATCAGCCGGGAACTATGGCTACACCTTC.

V usage is TRBV5-1 and J usage is TRBJ2-1, with D unclear. The CDR3 extends over 13 amino acids. Trimming took 3 bases from V and 5 from J, leaving 9 bases between them. CDR1 SGHRS and CDR2 YFSETQ come from the germline V gene. The CDR3 loop reads CASSSDAHNEQFF. The CDR3 bases are TGCGCCAGCAGCTCGGACGCGCACAATGAGCAGTTCTTC.

This chain uses TRBV15 with TRBJ1-1; no reliable D call. Trimming took 3 bases from V and 0 from J, leaving 5 bases between them. In germline, CDR1 is LNHNV, CDR2 YYDKDF (reference sequence). The CDR3 contains 13 residues. The CDR3 DNA sequence: TGTGCCACCAGCAGCGGGCTGAACACTGAAGCTTTCTTT. Translating it yields CATSSGLNTEAFF. Combining the CDR3 with reference TRBV15 and TRBJ1-1 gives the whole variable domain DAMVIQNPRYQVTQFGKPVTLSCSQTLNHNVMYWYQQKSSQAPKLLFHYYDKDFNNEADTPDNFQSRRPNTSFCFLDIRSPGLGDTAMYLCATSSGLNTEAFFGQGTRLTVV.

The V and J genes are TRBV9 and TRBJ1-2; D is perhaps TRBD1 (5 bases). The CDR3 consists of 15 residues. The V gene's germline CDR1 is SGDLS and CDR2 YYNGEE. V was pared by 4 bases and J by 3 bases, with 16 bases between. The CDR3 spells CASSSGQHGDYGYTF. CDR3 DNA: TGTGCCAGCAGCTCCGGACAACATGGGGACTATGGCTACACCTTC.

The V and J genes are TRBV7-2 and TRBJ2-7; TRBD1 agrees at 7 bases. Germline CDR1 is SGHTA and CDR2 is FQGNSA. CDR3 size: 14 residues. V shed 4 bases, J shed 6 bases, and the junction held 9 bases outside the gene matches. This CDR3 is CASSSGTVTSEQYF. In DNA, the CDR3 is TGTGCCAGCAGCTCAGGGACAGTAACTTCCGAGCAGTACTTC.

The genes are TRBV9 and TRBJ2-1; the match to TRBD1 covers 8 bases. The germline gives CDR1 SGDLS, CDR2 YYNGEE. The CDR3 contains 15 residues. Trimming cost V 3 bases and J 9 bases; bases outside gene matches: 11. The CDR3 nucleotides read TGTGCCAGCAGCGCAGAGGGGACAGGTTTTCGTGAGCAGTTCTTC. It codes for CASSAEGTGFREQFF. The variable domain in full, completed from reference TRBV9 and TRBJ2-1, reads DSGVTQTPKHLITATGQRVTLRCSPRSGDLSVYWYQQSLDQGLQFLIQYYNGEERAKGNILERFSAQQFPDLHSELNLSSLELGDSALYFCASSAEGTGFREQFFGPGTRLTVL.

The chain employs TRBV30 and TRBJ2-6; D is undetermined. With 2 bases removed from V and 2 bases from J, the gap between germline ends came to 13 bases. The CDR3 sequence is 16 residues long. Germline V gene lookup returns CDR1 GTSNPN and CDR2 SVGIG (reference sequence). DNA for the CDR3: TGTGCCTGGAGTTCCCAATCGGACCCTGGGGCCAACGTCCTGACTTTC. Protein: CAWSSQSDPGANVLTF.

The V gene is TRBV5-1, the J gene TRBJ2-1, with TRBD2 identical over 7 bases. This CDR3 comprises 14 residues. The germline CDR1 and CDR2 sequences are SGHRS and YFSETQ. V trimming: 0 bases; J trimming: 7 bases; junction bases outside the gene matches: 4. The CDR3 bases are TGCGCCAGCAGCTTGGAGCGGGGAGGGAATGAGCAGTTCTTC. It specifies CASSLERGGNEQFF. Looking up the rest from reference TRBV5-1 and TRBJ2-1 gives the full variable domain: KAGVTQTPRYLIKTRGQQVTLSCSPISGHRSVSWYQQTPGQGLQFLFEYFSETQRNKGNFPGRFSGRQFSNSRSEMNVSTLELGDSALYLCASSLERGGNEQFFGPGTRLTVL.

V gene TRBV2 combines with J gene TRBJ2-5, with unresolved D. Trimming cost V 7 bases and J 5 bases, with 11 bases left between them. The CDR3 is made up of 12 amino acids. Germline V gene lookup returns CDR1 SNHLY and CDR2 FYNNEI. CDR3 loop: CASKEEVETQYF. The CDR3 bases are TGTGCCAGCAAGGAAGAGGTGGAGACCCAGTACTTC.

The chain uses TRBV9 and TRBJ2-3, with TRBD1 matching over 7 bases. Trimming took 7 bases from V and 6 from J; bases not matched to a gene: 5. The CDR3 sequence is 12 residues long. Germline V gene data show CDR1 as SGDLS and CDR2 as YYNGEE. As DNA, the CDR3 is TGTGCCAGCGGACAGGCGCTGGATACGCAGTATTTT. Translating gives CASGQALDTQYF.

The rearrangement links TRBV7-2 to TRBJ1-5; tentatively, D is TRBD1 (5 bases). With 3 bases removed from V and 2 bases from J, the gap between germline ends came to 8 bases. The CDR3 has 14 residues. CDR1 SGHTA and CDR2 FQGNSA come from the germline V gene. The CDR3 sequence: CASSFDSGNQPQHF. The CDR3 DNA follows: TGTGCCAGCAGCTTCGACAGTGGCAATCAGCCCCAGCATTTT.

This chain connects TRBV29-1 to TRBJ2-3; 9 positions match TRBD2. The CDR3 is 14 amino acids. Germline V lookup: CDR1 SQVTM, CDR2 ANQGSEA. The V gene end was trimmed by 1 base and the J gene end by 1 base; junction bases not matched to a gene: 0. The CDR3 here is CSVEGTSGTDTQYF. The CDR3 bases are TGCAGCGTTGAAGGGACTAGCGGCACAGATACGCAGTATTTT.

V and J are TRBV6-6 and TRBJ2-7; D perhaps matches TRBD1 (6 bases). Germline loops: CDR1 MNHNY, CDR2 SVGAGI (reference sequence). This CDR3 is built from 15 residues. V was pared by 8 bases and J by 0 bases, with 17 bases between. CDR3 in amino acids: CASSGTYRSSYEQYF. CDR3 sequence (DNA): TGTGCCAGCTCAGGGACATACCGGAGCTCCTACGAGCAGTACTTC.

The chain employs TRBV29-1 and TRBJ2-7; TRBD1 agrees at 7 bases. CDR1 is SQVTM and CDR2 is ANQGSEA in the germline V gene. With 8 bases clipped from V and 2 bases from J, the junction kept 6 bases outside the gene matches. This CDR3 comprises 12 residues. In DNA, the CDR3 is TGCAGCCCCGACAGGGATGCCTACGAGCAGTACTTC. It translates to CSPDRDAYEQYF.

This clone showed up just a few times. The V gene is TRBV4-1, the J gene TRBJ1-4; no firm D call. In germline, CDR1 is MGHRA, CDR2 YSYEKL. The V end lost 2 bases, the J end lost 0 bases, and 7 bases lay between the germline ends. The CDR3 covers 15 residues. CDR3 sequence reads: CASSQPAATNEKLFF. As DNA, the CDR3 is TGCGCCAGCAGCCAACCAGCCGCAACTAATGAAAAACTGTTTTTT.

This clone was observed a few times. The gene calls are TRBV28 and TRBJ1-5; D call uncertain. CDR3 length: 14 amino acids. V was shortened by 2 bases and J by 4 bases, with 9 bases between the two germline ends. Germline V gives CDR1 MDHEN, CDR2 SYDVKM. The CDR3 reads CASSLVHMNQPQHF. The CDR3 nucleotides are TGTGCCAGCAGTTTAGTGCACATGAATCAGCCCCAGCATTTT. Looking up the rest from reference TRBV28 and TRBJ1-5 gives the full variable domain: DVKVTQSSRYLVKRTGEKVFLECVQDMDHENMFWYRQDPGLGLRLIYFSYDVKMKEKGDIPEGYSVSREKKERFSLILESASTNQTSMYLCASSLVHMNQPQHFGDGTRLSIL.

This sequence joins TRBV4-1 and TRBJ2-7; D is possibly TRBD2 (7 bases). V lost 0 bases and J 3 bases, leaving 12 bases between the germline ends. This CDR3 comprises 15 residues. Germline V CDR1 and CDR2: MGHRA, YSYEKL. The CDR3 loop is CASSQDDRGGYEQYF. Here the CDR3 DNA reads TGCGCCAGCAGCCAAGATGATAGGGGGGGCTACGAGCAGTACTTC.

This sequence joins TRBV29-1 and TRBJ2-1; no reliable D call. Trimming shortened V by 5 bases and J by 2 bases, and 13 bases separated the two germline ends. The CDR3 covers 14 residues. Germline values: CDR1 SQVTM, CDR2 ANQGSEA. The CDR3 loop reads CSVLPEGTYNEQFF. The CDR3 coding sequence is TGCAGCGTTCTTCCCGAAGGGACCTACAATGAGCAGTTCTTC.

The genes are TRBV4-1 and TRBJ2-7; TRBD1 is a possible D gene (5 bases). The V gene's germline CDR1 is MGHRA and CDR2 YSYEKL. Trimming cost V 0 bases and J 3 bases, with 9 bases left between them. The CDR3 runs 14 residues. CDR3 loop: CASSQERQGYEQYF. The DNA for the CDR3 is TGCGCCAGCAGCCAAGAGCGCCAGGGCTACGAGCAGTACTTC.

In this sample, this clone turned up a few times. The rearrangement joins TRBV14 to TRBJ1-2; a weak D match, TRBD1 (6 bases). The CDR3 covers 13 residues. V was trimmed by 1 base and J by 5 bases, leaving 8 bases between them. The germline V gene encodes CDR1 SGHDN and CDR2 FVKESK. CDR3 sequence: CASSQGQDYGYTF. The CDR3 DNA sequence: TGTGCCAGCAGCCAAGGACAGGATTATGGCTACACCTTC.

There are a few counts of this clone. The chain is built from TRBV2 and TRBJ2-1; 12 bases match TRBD2. The germline V gene encodes CDR1 SNHLY and CDR2 FYNNEI. The CDR3 is 17 residues long. The J segment lost 0 bases and the V segment lost 5 bases, leaving 5 bases of the junction unmatched. In DNA, the CDR3 is TGTGCCAGCAGTCGGACTAGCGGGAAGAGCTCCTACAATGAGCAGTTCTTC. Translated: CASSRTSGKSSYNEQFF.

The rearrangement joins TRBV7-2 to TRBJ2-7; no clear D. Trimming stripped 2 bases from V and 1 base from J, with 9 bases between. CDR3 size: 14 residues. Germline lookup yields CDR1 SGHTA and CDR2 FQGNSA. CDR3 nucleotides: TGTGCCAGCAGCTTACGGGCAGAGTCCTACGAGCAGTACTTC. This encodes CASSLRAESYEQYF.

The chain is built from TRBV14 and TRBJ1-5; tentatively, D is TRBD1 (5 bases). Germline V gene data show CDR1 as SGHDN and CDR2 as FVKESK. Trimming left V 1 base short and J 3 bases short, with 10 bases between. This CDR3 comprises 15 residues. CDR3 sequence (DNA): TGTGCCAGCAGCCAAGCGGACACTATCAATCAGCCCCAGCATTTT. Protein: CASSQADTINQPQHF.

The chain joins TRBV29-1 to TRBJ2-3; no firm D call. The V end lost 6 bases, the J end lost 0 bases, and 10 bases lay between the germline ends. The germline V gene has CDR1 SQVTM and CDR2 ANQGSEA. The CDR3 length is 13 residues. The CDR3 DNA is TGCAGCGTAAAGGTACCAAGCACAGATACGCAGTATTTT. As protein: CSVKVPSTDTQYF.